This entry lists 5 T cell receptor beta chains sequenced from one sample in a study of beta chain features in type 1 diabetes. No antigen is known for these receptors. Expressed TCRB transcripts were sequenced because the isolated RNA had all been reverse transcribed beforehand. Produced via immunoSEQ multiplex PCR; TCRdb's table is partial and in-frame only. The profile covers about 650,000 clones, with around 12% appearing a single time and roughly 0.11% taken by the ten largest. Whole-study results and caveats: For Type 1 diabetes patients, all four CD4+ subsets carried TCRB CDR3s that were moderately but significantly shorter.

Sequencing was performed on naive CD4+ T cells from blood. The receptor set was obtained from a man aged 25-40 years with type 1 diabetes.

This clone appeared once. The chain recombines TRBV5-1 with TRBJ1-2; D is unclear. Trimming took off 0 bases at V and 0 bases at J, with 15 bases between the two ends. This CDR3 region has 17 residues. Germline loops: CDR1 SGHRS, CDR2 YFSETQ. The CDR3 here is CASSLAPRSGANYGYTF. The DNA for the CDR3 is TGCGCCAGCAGCTTGGCCCCCAGGTCTGGAGCTAACTATGGCTACACCTTC. Using reference TRBV5-1 and TRBJ1-2 for the parts outside the CDR3, the full variable domain is KAGVTQTPRYLIKTRGQQVTLSCSPISGHRSVSWYQQTPGQGLQFLFEYFSETQRNKGNFPGRFSGRQFSNSRSEMNVSTLELGDSALYLCASSLAPRSGANYGYTFGSGTRLTVV.

This clone was seen a handful of times. V is TRBV19 and J is TRBJ2-2, with D perhaps given as TRBD1 or TRBD2 (5 bases each). The CDR3 has 14 amino acids. Germline CDR1 and CDR2: LNHDA and SQIVND (reference sequence). Trimming cost V 9 bases and J 0 bases, with 11 bases left between them. Written as DNA, the CDR3 is TGTGCCAGCTCCGGGGCGGCGAACACCGGGGAGCTGTTTTTT. Translation: CASSGAANTGELFF.

The chain carries TRBV7-2 and TRBJ2-7, with TRBD2 matching 10 bases. The V and J ends lost 6 bases and 0 bases, in that order; junction bases with no gene match: 8. CDR3 length: 16 amino acids. CDR1 and CDR2 (germline): SGHTA, FQGNSA. The CDR3 DNA reads as TGTGCCAGCAGACCCTTAGCGGGGGGCCTCTCCTACGAGCAGTACTTC. This encodes CASRPLAGGLSYEQYF.

The V gene is TRBV2, the J gene TRBJ2-7; the D gene is possibly TRBD1 (5 bases). Germline lookup yields CDR1 SNHLY and CDR2 FYNNEI. V was shortened by 8 bases and J by 4 bases, with 12 bases between the two germline ends. The CDR3 covers 12 residues. CDR3 sequence reads: CASGALWYEQYF. The CDR3, as DNA: TGTGCCAGCGGGGCCCTCTGGTACGAGCAGTACTTC.

In its sample, this clone was seen a few times. The V gene is TRBV2, the J gene TRBJ1-2; 7 bases are a match to TRBD1. This CDR3 contains 11 residues. V shed 10 bases, J shed 10 bases, and the junction held 9 bases outside the gene matches. CDR1 is SNHLY and CDR2 is FYNNEI in the germline V gene. CDR3 in amino acids: CANGQEVDYTF. DNA of the CDR3: TGTGCCAACGGACAGGAGGTGGACTACACCTTC. The variable domain in full, with the rest retrieved from reference TRBV2 and TRBJ1-2, is EPEVTQTPSHQVTQMGQEVILRCVPISNHLYFYWYRQILGQKVEFLVSFYNNEISEKSEIFDDQFSVERPDGSNFTLKIRSTKLEDSAMYFCANGQEVDYTFGSGTRLTVV.